This T cell receptor (beta chain) comes out of a study of blood T cell repertoires in COVID-19. Study context: From T cells, B-cell-depleted T cells, or PBMCs came the material, which was cDNA or gDNA.

Libraries were prepared by immunoSEQ multiplex PCR; TCRdb keeps only in-frame clonotypes and omits some of them. The sample lists fewer than 35,000 clones; 87% were seen once. Germline-derived CDR1 and CDR2 are LGHNA and YNFKEQ. V shed 1 base and J shed 0 bases, with 13 bases lying between them. The CDR3 consists of 17 residues. The chain carries TRBV4-2 and TRBJ1-5; tentatively, D is TRBD1 (5 bases). The sequence came from a man aged 50-59 years with active or convalescent COVID-19. The sequenced material came from peripheral blood. CDR3 sequence: CASSQVGGAYSNQPQHF. The DNA for the CDR3 is TGTGCCAGCAGCCAAGTCGGAGGGGCGTATAGCAATCAGCCCCAGCATTTT.